The entry below gives a single TCR beta chain sequence along with its context. Its antigen is currently unknown. A read error may account for a junction end that differs from germline. This sample is drawn from a study of cytomegalovirus exposure and HLA in healthy donors. Findings and caveats of the study: Listed as cytomegalovirus-associated were 150 to 200 TCR beta chains. Testing in vitro showed a few CMV-associated chains specific for CMV antigens. TCR beta chains associated with HLA were, in a later analysis, more clonally expanded than equally common others.

Primers: 60 Vbeta forward and 13 Jbeta reverse. The protocol was immunoSEQ multiplex PCR, while the TCRdb copy is restricted to in-frame clones and leaves out a portion. The repertoire holds 140,000 to 150,000 clones, with 75% as singletons. The TCR originated in a man between 25 and 39 years old in good health and CMV-seronegative. The sample was PBMCs.

For the CDR3, the DNA is TGTGCCAGCGGTTACGACAGGGAGGCTTCTGGCTACACCTTC. This translates into CASGYDREASGYTF. The chain is built from TRBV6-6 and TRBJ1-2, with 7 nucleotides matching TRBD1. The CDR3 extends over 14 amino acids. Per germline, CDR1 MNHNY and CDR2 SVGAGI (reference sequence).